A single sample gave rise to the 3 T cell receptor beta chains below, sequenced in a study of post-analysis software for immune sequencing data. Study-wide results and caveats: Five or six TRBV segments (TRBV5-6, TRBV5-1 and TRBV20-1 among them) occurred more frequently in patients than in controls.

cDNA libraries for TCR beta contained unique molecular identifiers. TCRdb reprocessed the PCR reads via MiXCR and lists one record per CDR3 protein. The profile shows almost 700,000 distinct CDR3 sequences, 55% to 60% of them singletons. What these receptors recognize is not known. The specimen was blood. Every receptor here comes from a girl aged 2-10 years with multiple sclerosis.

The sample holds a few counts of this clonotype. This rearrangement joins TRBV29-1 to TRBJ2-7; D gene unclear. The CDR3 has 14 residues. Trimming stripped 5 bases from V and 0 bases from J, with 14 bases between. From germline, CDR1 is SQVTM and CDR2 ANQGSEA. The CDR3 DNA reads as TGCAGCGTTACCCAGAGCCCGACCTCCTACGAGCAGTACTTC. Amino acid sequence: CSVTQSPTSYEQYF.

This clonotype was detected many times. The rearrangement links TRBV5-1 to TRBJ1-1, with a tentative D call TRBD1 (5 bases). Germline CDR1 SGHRS, CDR2 YFSETQ. This CDR3 is built from 12 residues. V lost 4 bases and J lost 4, with 8 bases in between. CDR3 protein: CASSPGGTEAFF. CDR3 coding DNA: TGCGCCAGCAGCCCGGGGGGCACTGAAGCTTTCTTT.

V gene TRBV27 combines with J gene TRBJ2-1; no firm D call. CDR3 length: 13 residues. V was clipped by 6 bases and J by 4 bases, with 10 bases between them. The germline gives CDR1 MNHEY, CDR2 SMNVEV (reference sequence). The CDR3 sequence is CASRPGGYNEQFF. In DNA form, the CDR3 reads TGTGCCAGCAGGCCCGGCGGTTACAATGAGCAGTTCTTC.